This is a list of T cell receptor beta chains from one sample in a study of control samples from healthy donors and cancer patients. Libraries were prepared by immunoSEQ multiplex PCR; TCRdb keeps only in-frame clonotypes and omits some of them. The table includes about 84,000 clones, 90% to 95% detected once. Sequenced material: blood. The receptor set was obtained from a man aged 45-60 years in good health. The CDR3 runs from the conserved cysteine through the conserved F or W. Each record gives: V gene, J gene, CDR3 protein.

V: TRBV5-1
J: TRBJ2-1
CDR3: CASSLAQGPRNEQFF

V: TRBV11-2
J: TRBJ1-1
CDR3: CASSFLREEAFF

V: TRBV10-3
J: TRBJ2-1
CDR3: CAIALAGEGEQFF

V: TRBV19
J: TRBJ2-5
CDR3: CASARGKRETQYF

V: TRBV6-2/TRBV6-3
J: TRBJ1-5
CDR3: CASSSRGGGQPQHF

V: TRBV9
J: TRBJ1-3
CDR3: CASSGAGSGNTIYF

V: TRBV12-3/TRBV12-4
J: TRBJ1-2
CDR3: CASSVGRTYGYTF

V: TRBV6-5
J: TRBJ1-6
CDR3: CASSYSGITPLSPLHF

V: TRBV5-6
J: TRBJ1-2
CDR3: CASSTGSRDGYTF

V: TRBV6-6
J: TRBJ1-6
CDR3: CASRAAGTGKSPLHF

V: TRBV24-1
J: TRBJ1-2
CDR3: CATSDFRRNYGYTF

V: TRBV24-1
J: TRBJ1-2
CDR3: CATSDSSRAETIYGYTF

V: TRBV2
J: TRBJ2-7
CDR3: CASSEEAPHEQYF

V: TRBV6-2/TRBV6-3
J: TRBJ1-4
CDR3: CASSYPRTGGEKLFF

V: TRBV5-1
J: TRBJ1-1
CDR3: CASSLLTGENTEAFF

V: TRBV5-6
J: TRBJ1-2
CDR3: CASSLNGPGQGARTF

V: TRBV27
J: TRBJ1-1
CDR3: CASSPHLGAGTEAFF

V: TRBV10-3
J: TRBJ1-5
CDR3: CAISEAGGDSNQPQHF

V: TRBV7-8
J: TRBJ2-1
CDR3: CASSFTPGDYNEQFF

V: TRBV6-5
J: TRBJ1-1
CDR3: CASNSGAHTEAFF

V: TRBV7-9
J: TRBJ2-3
CDR3: CASSLSVVKGDTQYF

V: TRBV7-6
J: TRBJ2-3
CDR3: CASSLTLPGLLSTDTQYF

V: TRBV11-3
J: TRBJ2-1
CDR3: CASSLGGRVNEQFF

V: TRBV7-2
J: TRBJ2-3
CDR3: CASSLVRGDTQYF

V: TRBV20-1
J: TRBJ2-7
CDR3: CSASIAGRHEQYF

V: TRBV11-1
J: TRBJ2-3
CDR3: CASSLTRRGTDTQYF

V: TRBV19
J: TRBJ1-5
CDR3: CASSDSPSNQPQHF

V: TRBV9
J: TRBJ1-2
CDR3: CASSVGGVLDYGYTF

V: TRBV24-1
J: TRBJ1-2
CDR3: CATSDLTGDEGYTF

V: TRBV9
J: TRBJ1-5
CDR3: CASSVTGLKDQPQHF

V: TRBV7-9
J: TRBJ2-5
CDR3: CASRRIVTYQETQYF

V: TRBV15
J: TRBJ2-5
CDR3: CATSSQQGMRQETQYF

V: TRBV25-1
J: TRBJ1-1
CDR3: CASHGQGVTRAFF

V: TRBV29-1
J: TRBJ1-1
CDR3: CSVDTGIGTEAFF

V: TRBV4-3
J: TRBJ1-6
CDR3: CASSQEAGAGSPLHF